This TCR beta chain was captured in a study of cytomegalovirus exposure and HLA in healthy donors. Germline V gene sequence: CDR1 SGHTA, CDR2 FQGNSA. The V and J ends lost 4 bases and 1 base, in that order; junction bases with no gene match: 3. This CDR3 region has 14 residues. The donors belonged to the approximately 120-subject validation cohort, separate from the approximately 670-subject first cohort. The repertoire was sequenced with immunoSEQ multiplex PCR; TCRdb's copy has only in-frame clones and lacks some. This sample has 300,000 to 400,000 clones, with approximately 90% found just once. General observations from the study: The TCR clusters that emerged in the first cohort tended, a later analysis found, to co-occur in the roughly 120 validation repertoires. While the bulk of TCR sequences proved rare, some public TCRs turned up in many donors. Some TCR beta chains (about 170 of them) were listed as cytomegalovirus-associated.

Comment on this clone: Its specificity is not known.

The sequenced material came from PBMCs. The V and J genes are TRBV7-2 and TRBJ2-5; TRBD1 aligns across 7 bases. The sequence came from a woman in her late teens or twenties in good health and CMV-seronegative. For the CDR3, the DNA is TGTGCCAGCAGCTCGACAGGGATCCAAGAGACCCAGTACTTC. Translation gives CASSSTGIQETQYF.